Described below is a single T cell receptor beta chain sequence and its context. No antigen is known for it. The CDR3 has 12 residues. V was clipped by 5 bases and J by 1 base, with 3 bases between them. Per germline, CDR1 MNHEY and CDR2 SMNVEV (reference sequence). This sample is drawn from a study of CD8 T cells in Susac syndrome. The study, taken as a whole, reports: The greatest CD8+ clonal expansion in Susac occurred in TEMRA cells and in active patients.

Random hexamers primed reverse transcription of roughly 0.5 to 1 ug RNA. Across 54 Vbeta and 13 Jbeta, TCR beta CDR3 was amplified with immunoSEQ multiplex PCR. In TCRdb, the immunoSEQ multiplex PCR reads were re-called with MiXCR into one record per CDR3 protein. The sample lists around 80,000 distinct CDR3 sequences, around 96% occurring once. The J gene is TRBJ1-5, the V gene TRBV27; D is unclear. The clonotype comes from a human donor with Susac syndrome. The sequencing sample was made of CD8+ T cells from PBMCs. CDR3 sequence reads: CASSPSNQPQHF. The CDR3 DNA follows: TGTGCCAGCAGTCCGAGCAATCAGCCCCAGCATTTT.